The rows below give T cell receptor beta chains drawn from one sample of a study of cytomegalovirus exposure and HLA in healthy donors. The repertoire was sequenced with immunoSEQ multiplex PCR; TCRdb's copy has only in-frame clones and lacks some. The table records roughly 250,000 clones, 75% to 85% of them present only once. Sequenced: PBMCs. These receptors came from a girl aged 2-15 years in good health and CMV-seronegative. Both conserved end residues are part of each CDR3. The order of the fields is D gene, clone size, V gene, J gene, CDR3 protein, CDR3 DNA. D genes are given only for firm matches. Size is stated for part of the rows, as once, few or many counts, or as a class when the clone is expanded.

D: TRBD2
size: once
V: TRBV30
J: TRBJ2-7
CDR3: CAWRGGSGSDRGSYEQYF
DNA: TGTGCCTGGAGGGGGGGTAGCGGGAGTGATAGAGGGTCCTACGAGCAGTACTTC

D: TRBD2
size: few
V: TRBV19
J: TRBJ2-5
CDR3: CASSPQAGGERETQYF
DNA: TGTGCCAGTAGTCCACAGGCGGGGGGGGAGCGAGAGACCCAGTACTTC

D: TRBD1
size: NA
V: TRBV28
J: TRBJ1-2
CDR3: CASRGQYGYTF
DNA: TGTGCCAGCAGGGGACAGTATGGCTACACCTTC

D: TRBD2
size: NA
V: TRBV28
J: TRBJ2-2
CDR3: CASSFGASGSAGELFF
DNA: TGTGCCAGCAGTTTCGGCGCTAGCGGGAGCGCCGGGGAGCTGTTTTTT

D: NA
size: NA
V: TRBV29-1
J: TRBJ1-2
CDR3: CSLGDYGYTF
DNA: TGCAGCCTGGGCGACTATGGCTACACCTTC

D: TRBD1
size: NA
V: TRBV6-5
J: TRBJ2-7
CDR3: CASSYSTGAYEQYF
DNA: TGTGCCAGCAGTTACTCGACAGGGGCCTACGAGCAGTACTTC

D: NA
size: NA
V: TRBV20-1
J: TRBJ2-3
CDR3: CSAASRGTQYF
DNA: TGCAGTGCTGCGTCAAGAGGTACGCAGTATTTT

D: NA
size: few
V: TRBV5-8
J: TRBJ2-7
CDR3: CASSLASGTSSYEQYF
DNA: TGTGCCAGCAGCTTGGCCTCAGGTACCTCCTCCTACGAGCAGTACTTC

D: NA
size: NA
V: TRBV28
J: TRBJ2-7
CDR3: CASSFLDYEQYF
DNA: TGTGCCAGCAGTTTTCTAGATTACGAGCAGTACTTC

D: TRBD2
size: NA
V: TRBV6-1
J: TRBJ2-7
CDR3: CASSELGGGFIEQYF
DNA: TGTGCCAGCAGTGAGCTTGGGGGGGGTTTTATCGAGCAGTACTTC

D: NA
size: NA
V: TRBV5-1
J: TRBJ1-2
CDR3: CASSLGSGYGYTF
DNA: TGCGCCAGCAGCTTGGGGTCGGGTTATGGCTACACCTTC

D: TRBD2
size: NA
V: TRBV9
J: TRBJ2-7
CDR3: CASSPRTSGRYEQYF
DNA: TGTGCCAGCAGCCCGCGGACTAGCGGGAGGTACGAGCAGTACTTC

D: TRBD2
size: NA
V: TRBV28
J: TRBJ2-7
CDR3: CASSPPTSRSYEQYF
DNA: TGTGCCAGCAGTCCGCCGACTAGCCGAAGCTACGAGCAGTACTTC

D: TRBD1
size: NA
V: TRBV5-4
J: TRBJ1-2
CDR3: CASSVGQGAGGYTF
DNA: TGTGCCAGCAGCGTAGGACAGGGGGCGGGGGGCTACACCTTC

D: NA
size: once
V: TRBV20-1
J: TRBJ2-7
CDR3: CSAFDISEQYF
DNA: TGCAGTGCTTTTGACATCTCCGAGCAGTACTTC

D: NA
size: NA
V: TRBV7-9
J: TRBJ1-3
CDR3: CASTPTGGSSGNTIYF
DNA: TGTGCCAGCACCCCCACCGGGGGAAGCTCTGGAAACACCATATATTTT

D: NA
size: NA
V: TRBV5-6
J: TRBJ1-5
CDR3: CASSLRTYSNQPQHF
DNA: TGTGCCAGCAGCTTGAGGACTTATAGCAATCAGCCCCAGCATTTT

D: NA
size: NA
V: TRBV30
J: TRBJ1-6
CDR3: CAWSVLAGGNSPLHF
DNA: TGTGCCTGGAGTGTACTGGCAGGTGGGAATTCACCCCTCCACTTT

D: TRBD1
size: NA
V: TRBV30
J: TRBJ1-6
CDR3: CAWAYTGQGNSPLHF
DNA: TGTGCCTGGGCCTATACGGGACAGGGAAATTCACCCCTCCACTTT

D: NA
size: NA
V: TRBV19
J: TRBJ1-1
CDR3: CASSIDQKGTEAFF
DNA: TGTGCCAGTAGTATAGACCAGAAGGGGACTGAAGCTTTCTTT

D: TRBD2
size: NA
V: TRBV29-1
J: TRBJ2-1
CDR3: CSVAPGLAVKQFF
DNA: TGCAGCGTTGCCCCAGGACTAGCGGTCAAGCAGTTCTTC

D: TRBD1
size: NA
V: TRBV29-1
J: TRBJ1-5
CDR3: CSAQGALNQPQHF
DNA: TGCAGCGCTCAGGGGGCCTTAAATCAGCCCCAGCATTTT

D: TRBD1
size: few
V: TRBV6-1
J: TRBJ2-7
CDR3: CASSPLRGRSSEQYF
DNA: TGTGCCAGCAGTCCCCTCAGGGGGCGATCAAGCGAGCAGTACTTC